These 23 T cell receptor beta chains were all obtained from the same sample, sequenced in a study of shared clonotypes between healthy human individuals. Here immunoSEQ multiplex PCR was the method, and the copy in TCRdb shows in-frame clones only, minus some. The table shows 2 million to 2.5 million clones, with 85% to 95% occurring only once. Sequenced: naive CD4+ T cells from PBMCs. Described subset: CD45RA+ positively selected. The source of these receptors is a man in his late teens or twenties in good health. Some clones in this sample may be carry-over from other donors' samples.

The chain combines TRBV18 with TRBJ1-2, with D maybe TRBD1 (6 bases). Trimming stripped 3 bases from V and 4 bases from J, with 12 bases between. This CDR3 is built from 14 residues. Germline V gene data show CDR1 as KGHSH and CDR2 as LQKENI. CDR3: CASSPYGGGYGYTF. The CDR3 DNA reads TGTGCCAGCTCACCTTATGGGGGCGGCTATGGCTACACCTTC.

V usage is TRBV6-1 and J usage is TRBJ1-3, with 8 bases that match TRBD1. Germline loops: CDR1 MNHNS, CDR2 SASEGT. The CDR3 is made up of 13 amino acids. V shed 10 bases and J 4 bases; nucleotides not matched to a gene: 6. The CDR3 loop is CATNRGGGNTIYF. The CDR3 DNA reads as TGTGCCACCAACAGGGGGGGAGGAAACACCATATATTTT.

As for this clone: The same CDR3 can be traced to other DNA sequences in this sample. V usage is TRBV7-3 and J usage is TRBJ1-1; D gene unclear. The CDR3 length is 13 residues. The ends were cut back, 1 base at V and 3 bases at J, with 6 bases in the middle. CDR1 is SGHTA, CDR2 FQGTGA, per germline. The CDR3 DNA reads TGTGCCAGCAGCTTAAGGCCTGACACTGAAGCTTTCTTT. It is translated as CASSLRPDTEAFF.

The DNA of the CDR3 is TGTGCCAGCAGCCCTTGGGGGACACAACCCATCGAGCAGTACTTC. Translation: CASSPWGTQPIEQYF. The rearrangement joins TRBV7-8 to TRBJ2-7, with TRBD1 as a possible D gene (6 bases). The V gene's germline CDR1 is SGHVS and CDR2 FQNEAQ. The V and J ends lost 5 bases and 6 bases respectively, with 20 bases between them. The CDR3 contains 15 residues.

Details on this clone: This CDR3 is also generated by other DNA sequences in the sample. This rearrangement joins TRBV5-1 to TRBJ2-7; possibly TRBD2 for D (6 bases). CDR3 size: 14 residues. Trimming stripped 1 base from V and 4 bases from J, with 12 bases between. Per the germline V gene, CDR1 is SGHRS and CDR2 is YFSETQ. The CDR3 DNA is TGCGCCAGCAGCTTGATCGGGACTCCTTACGAGCAGTACTTC. It is translated as CASSLIGTPYEQYF.

V usage is TRBV6-5 and J usage is TRBJ1-3; no clear D gene. Trimming removed 6 bases at V and 0 bases at J, with 9 bases between. Germline-derived CDR1 and CDR2 are MNHEY and SVGAGI. The CDR3 totals 14 residues. CDR3 protein: CASRSAFSGNTIYF. For the CDR3, the DNA is TGTGCCAGCAGGAGTGCCTTCTCTGGAAACACCATATATTTT.

Remarks on this clone: The sample carries other DNA sequences with the same CDR3. This rearrangement joins TRBV28 to TRBJ2-7; TRBD2 matches at 8 bases. Germline assignment: CDR1 MDHEN and CDR2 SYDVKM. The CDR3 contains 16 residues. The J segment lost 1 base and the V segment lost 5 bases, leaving 10 bases of the junction unmatched. This CDR3 is CASSLRSGGLSYEQYF. The CDR3 DNA sequence: TGTGCCAGCAGTCTTCGGAGCGGGGGTCTATCCTACGAGCAGTACTTC.

The chain uses TRBV19 and TRBJ2-3; 8 bases match TRBD1. The CDR3 has 16 residues. V shed 5 bases and J 0 bases; nucleotides not matched to a gene: 7. CDR1 and CDR2 (germline): LNHDA, SQIVND (reference sequence). CDR3 sequence: CASSLDRDRSTDTQYF. CDR3 nucleotides: TGTGCCAGTAGTCTCGATCGGGACAGGAGCACAGATACGCAGTATTTT.

V gene TRBV30 combines with J gene TRBJ2-3; possibly TRBD1 for D (5 bases). The V and J ends lost 1 base and 6 bases respectively, with 23 bases between them. CDR1 GTSNPN and CDR2 SVGIG come from the germline V gene (reference sequence). CDR3 size: 17 residues. Here the CDR3 reads CAWSALGQGEPWDTQYF. The CDR3 nucleotides read TGTGCCTGGAGTGCATTAGGCCAGGGCGAACCATGGGATACGCAGTATTTT.

The table lists this clone with a count of one. The chain joins TRBV18 to TRBJ2-7; D is perhaps TRBD1 (5 bases). V was trimmed by 2 bases and J by 3 bases, leaving 17 bases between them. The CDR3 has 16 residues. Germline V CDR1 and CDR2: KGHSH, LQKENI. CDR3 amino acids: CASSPGQGNLGYEQYF. In DNA form, the CDR3 reads TGTGCCAGCTCACCAGGGCAGGGCAACTTGGGCTACGAGCAGTACTTC.

This rearrangement joins TRBV28 to TRBJ2-3; no firm D call. Trimming cost V 6 bases and J 5 bases, with 15 bases left between them. CDR1 is MDHEN and CDR2 is SYDVKM in the germline V gene. The CDR3 covers 14 residues. The CDR3 DNA is TGTGCCAGCAGGGGCCTTCAACCCCAAGATACGCAGTATTTT. Translated: CASRGLQPQDTQYF.

This clone is a singleton in its sample. The gene calls are TRBV6-1 and TRBJ2-1; D gene ambiguous. CDR3 length: 13 residues. The V end was cut by 5 bases, the J end by 9 bases, with 14 bases between. Germline V lookup: CDR1 MNHNS, CDR2 SASEGT. The CDR3 region is CASSTQENGEQFF. DNA for the CDR3: TGTGCCAGCAGTACCCAAGAGAACGGTGAGCAGTTCTTC.

The chain combines TRBV29-1 with TRBJ1-2; TRBD1 matches at 8 bases. Germline-derived CDR1 and CDR2 are SQVTM and ANQGSEA. The CDR3 is made up of 14 amino acids. V gave up 7 bases and J gave up 3 bases; unmatched junction bases: 10. CDR3 in DNA: TGCAGCGCCGGTCCCGGGACAGGATACTATGGCTACACCTTC. Encoded protein: CSAGPGTGYYGYTF.

V is TRBV4-1 and J is TRBJ2-1, with 13 positions matching TRBD2. The CDR3 totals 17 residues. Germline V gene sequence: CDR1 MGHRA, CDR2 YSYEKL. The ends lost 4 bases at V and 4 bases at J; junction bases unmatched: 7. The CDR3 DNA is TGCGCCAGCAGCCCATCGCGGACTAGCGGGAGTTACAATGAGCAGTTCTTC. Amino acid sequence: CASSPSRTSGSYNEQFF.

The chain combines TRBV5-1 with TRBJ2-7, with TRBD2 identical over 11 bases. CDR3 length equals 14 residues. Losses at the gene ends were 4 bases for V and 3 bases for J; bases not matched to a gene: 3. The germline V gene encodes CDR1 SGHRS and CDR2 YFSETQ. Here the CDR3 reads CASSDTSGSYEQYF. DNA for the CDR3: TGCGCCAGCAGCGACACTAGCGGGAGCTACGAGCAGTACTTC.

The chain uses TRBV5-1 and TRBJ2-1; 8 bases match TRBD2. Germline CDR1 SGHRS, CDR2 YFSETQ. J was trimmed by 8 bases and V by 5 bases; bases with no gene match: 15. CDR3 size: 16 residues. CDR3 protein: CASSTAGAGARHEQFF. The CDR3 DNA reads TGCGCCAGCAGTACCGCGGGAGCGGGAGCCCGCCATGAGCAGTTCTTC.

The V call is TRBV7-8, the J call TRBJ2-7; 8 nucleotides line up with TRBD1. Germline V gene lookup returns CDR1 SGHVS and CDR2 FQNEAQ. The ends lost 5 bases at V and 7 bases at J; junction bases unmatched: 10. The CDR3 is 14 amino acids. The CDR3 DNA reads TGTGCCAGCAGCACGTATGGACAGGGCAAGGAGCAGTACTTC. It is translated as CASSTYGQGKEQYF.

This clone appeared once. V usage is TRBV27 and J usage is TRBJ2-1; 8 bases fit TRBD2. The CDR3 consists of 15 residues. After removal of 3 bases from V and 5 bases from J, the junction contained 6 bases not matched to a gene. The V gene's germline CDR1 is MNHEY and CDR2 SMNVEV (reference sequence). DNA for the CDR3: TGTGCCAGCAGTTTTTACAGCGGGAGTCACAATGAGCAGTTCTTC. This translates into CASSFYSGSHNEQFF.

The CDR3 loop is CASSLVGIRQETQYF. CDR3 sequence (DNA): TGTGCCAGCAGCTTAGTCGGTATTCGACAAGAGACCCAGTACTTC. V usage is TRBV7-2 and J usage is TRBJ2-5; D gene unclear. Germline V lookup: CDR1 SGHTA, CDR2 FQGNSA. The CDR3 sequence is 15 residues long. The germline V and J ends were trimmed by 1 base and 2 bases, with 11 bases remaining between them.

V gene TRBV10-3 combines with J gene TRBJ1-4, with D uncertain. The CDR3 totals 14 residues. V lost 0 bases and J 8 bases, leaving 10 bases between the germline ends. Germline CDR1 is ENHRY and CDR2 is SYGVKD. The CDR3 sequence: CAISESEIEEKLFF. CDR3 DNA: TGTGCCATCAGTGAGTCTGAAATAGAGGAAAAACTGTTTTTT.

V usage is TRBV5-1 and J usage is TRBJ2-2; the match to TRBD2 covers 7 bases. V dropped 0 bases and J dropped 0; count of bases not matched to a gene: 8. Germline CDR1 is SGHRS and CDR2 is YFSETQ. This CDR3 comprises 18 residues. The CDR3 coding sequence is TGCGCCAGCAGCTTGGCCGCGTCGGCGGGGGCGAACACCGGGGAGCTGTTTTTT. This codes for CASSLAASAGANTGELFF.

The chain recombines TRBV11-3 with TRBJ2-7; a weak D match, TRBD1 (6 bases). The length of the CDR3 is 12 residues. The V and J ends lost 4 bases and 4 bases respectively, with 8 bases between them. The germline gives CDR1 SGHNT, CDR2 YENEEA. In nucleotides, the CDR3 is TGTGCCAGCAGCTCCCAGGGGTACGAGCAGTACTTC. Protein sequence: CASSSQGYEQYF.

The chain joins TRBV5-4 to TRBJ2-3, with 9 bases aligning to TRBD2. This CDR3 has 16 residues. V lost 5 bases and J lost 3; bases outside the gene matches: 10. Germline lookup yields CDR1 SGHNT and CDR2 YYREEE (reference sequence). The CDR3 DNA reads TGTGCCAGCAGACCCGGCGGGAGGGCGGGGACAGATACGCAGTATTTT. Translated: CASRPGGRAGTDTQYF.